The clone carrying this T cell receptor beta chain appeared once. Antigen specificity is unknown. This sample is drawn from a study of cytomegalovirus exposure and HLA in healthy donors. The CDR3 loop spans 16 amino acids. With V trimmed by 2 bases and J by 4 bases, 7 bases remained unmatched. Germline V gene sequence: CDR1 MDHEN, CDR2 SYDVKM. Study-level points and caveats: Common viral pathogens were later found to be apparently linked to several of the most significant clusters. Later work found most CMV-associated TCR beta chains apparently HLA-restricted.

PCR employed 60 Vbeta and 13 Jbeta primers. Libraries were prepared by immunoSEQ multiplex PCR; TCRdb keeps only in-frame clonotypes and omits some of them. The data show tens of thousands of clones, with 55% to 70% seen just once and approximately 15% held by the top ten. This TCR was sampled from a woman aged 40 to 50 in good health and CMV-seropositive. The genes are TRBV28 and TRBJ1-5; 8 bases agree with TRBD1. What was sequenced was PBMCs. The CDR3 loop is CASSLRGQGFNQPQHF. The CDR3 region has the DNA TGTGCCAGCAGTTTACGAGGACAGGGCTTTAATCAGCCCCAGCATTTT.